Each of the 23 T cell receptor beta chains below was sequenced from the same sample in a study of blood T cell repertoires in COVID-19. The repertoire was sequenced with immunoSEQ multiplex PCR; TCRdb's copy has only in-frame clones and lacks some. The sample includes around 91,000 clones, around 85% of them seen just once. Sequencing was performed on peripheral blood. The source is an elderly man with acute or convalescent COVID-19.

The chain is built from TRBV19 and TRBJ1-5, with D unresolved. Per germline, CDR1 LNHDA and CDR2 SQIVND (reference sequence). This CDR3 is built from 15 residues. Trimming pared 3 bases from V and 5 bases from J, leaving 14 bases between. The CDR3 loop reads CASSIEGRSDQPQHF. The CDR3 coding sequence is TGTGCCAGTAGTATTGAGGGTCGGAGTGATCAGCCCCAGCATTTT.

The chain couples TRBV11-3 to TRBJ2-1; possibly TRBD2 for D (5 bases). Trimming pared 6 bases from V and 6 bases from J, leaving 9 bases between. The CDR3 is made up of 12 amino acids. From germline, CDR1 is SGHNT and CDR2 YENEEA. Here the CDR3 reads CASRAGGNEQFF. In nucleotides, the CDR3 is TGTGCCAGCAGGGCTGGAGGCAATGAGCAGTTCTTC.

V is TRBV5-1 and J is TRBJ2-1, with D possibly being TRBD2 (6 bases). The CDR3 has 16 residues. V lost 4 bases and J 2 bases, leaving 16 bases between the germline ends. CDR1 and CDR2 (germline): SGHRS, YFSETQ. CDR3 DNA: TGCGCCAGCAGCGTTGACCGGGACTCCCCCTACAATGAGCAGTTCTTC. Translating it yields CASSVDRDSPYNEQFF.

The chain recombines TRBV7-6 with TRBJ1-5; D perhaps matches TRBD1 (6 bases). From germline, CDR1 is SGHVS and CDR2 FNYEAQ. The CDR3 extends over 15 amino acids. V was trimmed by 5 bases and J by 2 bases, leaving 13 bases between them. The CDR3: CASSRRGSGNQPQHF. CDR3 nucleotides: TGTGCCAGCAGCCGCAGGGGTAGTGGCAATCAGCCCCAGCATTTT.

The chain couples TRBV28 to TRBJ2-3; TRBD1 matches at 7 bases. The junction had 7 bases not matched to a gene; V was cut back by 6 bases and J by 1 base. The CDR3 has 15 residues. Germline CDR1 is MDHEN and CDR2 is SYDVKM. The CDR3 nucleotides read TGTGCCAGCAGGAAAGCTACAGGGGGCACAGATACGCAGTATTTT. Protein: CASRKATGGTDTQYF.

The chain carries TRBV4-2 and TRBJ2-4; 9 positions agree with TRBD2. CDR3 length equals 16 residues. Losses at the gene ends were 4 bases for V and 2 bases for J; bases not matched to a gene: 6. Germline V gene lookup returns CDR1 LGHNA and CDR2 YNFKEQ. CDR3 in DNA: TGTGCCAGCAGCCGCCCTAGCGGGACGTCCAAAAACATTCAGTACTTC. It encodes CASSRPSGTSKNIQYF.

The chain recombines TRBV30 with TRBJ2-7; 7 nucleotides match TRBD1. V was clipped by 0 bases and J by 8 bases; unmatched bases: 22. Germline V gene sequence: CDR1 GTSNPN, CDR2 SVGIG (reference sequence). The CDR3 is 18 amino acids. CDR3 bases: TGTGCCTGGAGTGTACTAGGGCTCGACAGGGTCGGGTGGGGAAAGCAGTACTTC. Translated: CAWSVLGLDRVGWGKQYF.

This clone was recorded a few times. This sequence joins TRBV5-6 and TRBJ2-7; D remains unclear. CDR1 is SGHDT and CDR2 is YYEEEE in the germline V gene. Deletions cut 0 bases from V and 3 bases from J, with 7 bases between. This CDR3 comprises 13 residues. The CDR3 spells CASSLALIYEQYF. In nucleotides, the CDR3 is TGTGCCAGCAGCTTGGCACTGATCTACGAGCAGTACTTC.

This clone came up once. V usage is TRBV5-1 and J usage is TRBJ2-3; no clear D gene. CDR1 SGHRS and CDR2 YFSETQ come from the germline V gene. Trimming took 2 bases from V and 2 from J, leaving 9 bases between them. The CDR3 is 14 amino acids. CDR3 loop: CASSLEQYTDTQYF. In DNA form, the CDR3 reads TGCGCCAGCAGCTTAGAACAGTACACAGATACGCAGTATTTT.

The rearrangement links TRBV18 to TRBJ1-2; no clear D. The V end was cut by 3 bases, the J end by 4 bases, with 21 bases between. Germline V gene lookup returns CDR1 KGHSH and CDR2 LQKENI. The CDR3 runs 17 residues. The CDR3 DNA sequence: TGTGCCAGCTCACCGGCATTACGAGGGCCGACTCTCTATGGCTACACCTTC. Its translation: CASSPALRGPTLYGYTF. The full variable domain, its missing parts supplied by reference TRBV18 and TRBJ1-2, is NAGVMQNPRHLVRRRGQEARLRCSPMKGHSHVYWYRQLPEEGLKFMVYLQKENIIDESGMPKERFSAEFPKEGPSILRIQQVVRGDSAAYFCASSPALRGPTLYGYTFGSGTRLTVV.

The chain uses TRBV5-1 and TRBJ2-7; TRBD2 aligns across 9 bases. Germline V gene sequence: CDR1 SGHRS, CDR2 YFSETQ. The CDR3 consists of 13 residues. V lost 6 bases, J lost 4 bases, and 5 bases stayed unmatched. CDR3 nucleotides: TGCGCCAGCACCAGGCTAGCGGGATACGAGCAGTACTTC. Protein: CASTRLAGYEQYF.

The chain is built from TRBV3-1 (or the pseudogene TRBV3-2) and TRBJ2-5, with TRBD2 matching over 14 bases. CDR1 and CDR2 (germline): LGHDT, YNNKEL (reference sequence). CDR3 length: 15 residues. V was pared by 4 bases and J by 4 bases, with 2 bases of the junction left unmatched. CDR3 in DNA: TGTGCCAGCAGCCCTGGACTAGCGGGAGGAGAGACCCAGTACTTC. Its protein is CASSPGLAGGETQYF.

This clone has more than one count but fewer than ten. The J gene is TRBJ1-1, the V gene TRBV9; perhaps TRBD1 as D (6 bases). Trimming pared 3 bases from V and 1 base from J, leaving 16 bases between. Germline assignment: CDR1 SGDLS and CDR2 YYNGEE. The CDR3 consists of 16 residues. This CDR3 reads CASSARLGAENTEAFF. CDR3 sequence (DNA): TGTGCCAGCAGCGCCCGCTTGGGGGCGGAGAACACTGAAGCTTTCTTT. Full variable domain (remainder filled in from reference TRBV9 and TRBJ1-1): DSGVTQTPKHLITATGQRVTLRCSPRSGDLSVYWYQQSLDQGLQFLIQYYNGEERAKGNILERFSAQQFPDLHSELNLSSLELGDSALYFCASSARLGAENTEAFFGQGTRLTVV.

This clone was counted once. The V and J genes are TRBV9 and TRBJ2-7; 7 bases match TRBD2. CDR1 SGDLS and CDR2 YYNGEE come from the germline V gene. This CDR3 is built from 16 residues. J lost 2 bases, V lost 0 bases, and 8 bases had no gene match. This CDR3 is CASSVGVAGVTYEQYF. The CDR3 DNA sequence: TGTGCCAGCAGCGTAGGGGTCGCGGGAGTTACCTACGAGCAGTACTTC.

On this clone itself: The junction does not match germline at one end; this may be a read error. This chain connects TRBV7-7 to TRBJ2-1; TRBD2 matches at 9 bases. The CDR3 totals 15 residues. Germline V gene data show CDR1 as SSHAT and CDR2 as FNYEAQ (reference sequence). CDR3 nucleotides: TGTGCTAGCAGCTTAGGTAGCGGGAGTTTGTATGAGCAGTTCTTC. This translates into CASSLGSGSLYEQFF.

The V and J genes are TRBV5-1 and TRBJ2-3; 8 bases agree with TRBD2. The junction had 13 bases not matched to a gene; V was cut back by 3 bases and J by 4 bases. This CDR3 comprises 17 residues. Germline-derived CDR1 and CDR2 are SGHRS and YFSETQ. CDR3 nucleotides: TGCGCCAGCAGCTCGGTTCCTTTAGCGGGAATCTCAGATACGCAGTATTTT. Its protein is CASSSVPLAGISDTQYF.

V usage is TRBV19 and J usage is TRBJ2-1; D is unclear. V lost 4 bases and J lost 9, with 7 bases in between. Germline V gene sequence: CDR1 LNHDA, CDR2 SQIVND (reference sequence). CDR3 length: 11 amino acids. Written as DNA, the CDR3 is TGTGCCAGTAGTAGCCATAGTGAGCAGTTCTTC. Translating it yields CASSSHSEQFF.

This chain links TRBV27 with TRBJ2-1; tentatively, D is TRBD1 (6 bases). This CDR3 spans 18 amino acids. Per germline, CDR1 MNHEY and CDR2 SMNVEV (reference sequence). V was cut by 5 bases and J by 5 bases, with 25 bases left in between. CDR3 bases: TGTGCCAGCAGTCAAAGACAGGACTCACTGGTAGCCGACAATGAGCAGTTCTTC. Protein sequence: CASSQRQDSLVADNEQFF.

The CDR3 loop reads CASSPTSGSHGEQYF. The CDR3 region has the DNA TGTGCCAGCAGTCCAACCAGCGGGAGTCACGGAGAGCAGTACTTC. The chain couples TRBV27 to TRBJ2-7, with 8 nucleotides matching TRBD2. Germline-derived CDR1 and CDR2 are MNHEY and SMNVEV (reference sequence). This CDR3 region has 15 residues. Losses at the gene ends were 5 bases for V and 7 bases for J; bases not matched to a gene: 13.

This chain links TRBV28 with TRBJ2-5, with 9 nucleotides matching TRBD2. The V gene's germline CDR1 is MDHEN and CDR2 SYDVKM. The CDR3 spans 13 residues. The J segment lost 5 bases and the V segment lost 11 bases, leaving 9 bases of the junction unmatched. The CDR3 coding sequence is TGTGCCTCGGGCGGCGGGAGGGCCGAGACCCAGTACTTC. Translation gives CASGGGRAETQYF.

The V and J genes are TRBV28 and TRBJ1-1; no definite D call. CDR1 and CDR2 (germline): MDHEN, SYDVKM. Trimming took 1 base from V and 1 from J, leaving 7 bases between them. The CDR3 loop spans 14 amino acids. The CDR3 loop is CASSLFFGNTEAFF. CDR3 DNA: TGTGCCAGCAGTTTATTTTTCGGGAACACTGAAGCTTTCTTT.

The V and J genes are TRBV5-1 and TRBJ2-1; 9 bases are a match to TRBD1. Per germline, CDR1 SGHRS and CDR2 YFSETQ. The V segment lost 7 bases and the J segment 2 bases; nucleotides outside the gene matches: 10. The CDR3 totals 16 residues. The chain's CDR3 is CASGLDRDRAYNEQFF. For the CDR3, the DNA is TGCGCCAGCGGATTAGACCGGGACAGGGCCTACAATGAGCAGTTCTTC.

The chain couples TRBV25-1 to TRBJ1-1; 8 bases align to TRBD1. Losses at the gene ends were 7 bases for V and 0 bases for J; bases not matched to a gene: 7. The CDR3 length is 15 residues. CDR1 and CDR2 from the germline V gene are MGHDK and SYGVNS. The CDR3 sequence: CASTQGGIMNTEAFF. The CDR3 region has the DNA TGTGCCAGCACACAGGGGGGAATCATGAACACTGAAGCTTTCTTT.